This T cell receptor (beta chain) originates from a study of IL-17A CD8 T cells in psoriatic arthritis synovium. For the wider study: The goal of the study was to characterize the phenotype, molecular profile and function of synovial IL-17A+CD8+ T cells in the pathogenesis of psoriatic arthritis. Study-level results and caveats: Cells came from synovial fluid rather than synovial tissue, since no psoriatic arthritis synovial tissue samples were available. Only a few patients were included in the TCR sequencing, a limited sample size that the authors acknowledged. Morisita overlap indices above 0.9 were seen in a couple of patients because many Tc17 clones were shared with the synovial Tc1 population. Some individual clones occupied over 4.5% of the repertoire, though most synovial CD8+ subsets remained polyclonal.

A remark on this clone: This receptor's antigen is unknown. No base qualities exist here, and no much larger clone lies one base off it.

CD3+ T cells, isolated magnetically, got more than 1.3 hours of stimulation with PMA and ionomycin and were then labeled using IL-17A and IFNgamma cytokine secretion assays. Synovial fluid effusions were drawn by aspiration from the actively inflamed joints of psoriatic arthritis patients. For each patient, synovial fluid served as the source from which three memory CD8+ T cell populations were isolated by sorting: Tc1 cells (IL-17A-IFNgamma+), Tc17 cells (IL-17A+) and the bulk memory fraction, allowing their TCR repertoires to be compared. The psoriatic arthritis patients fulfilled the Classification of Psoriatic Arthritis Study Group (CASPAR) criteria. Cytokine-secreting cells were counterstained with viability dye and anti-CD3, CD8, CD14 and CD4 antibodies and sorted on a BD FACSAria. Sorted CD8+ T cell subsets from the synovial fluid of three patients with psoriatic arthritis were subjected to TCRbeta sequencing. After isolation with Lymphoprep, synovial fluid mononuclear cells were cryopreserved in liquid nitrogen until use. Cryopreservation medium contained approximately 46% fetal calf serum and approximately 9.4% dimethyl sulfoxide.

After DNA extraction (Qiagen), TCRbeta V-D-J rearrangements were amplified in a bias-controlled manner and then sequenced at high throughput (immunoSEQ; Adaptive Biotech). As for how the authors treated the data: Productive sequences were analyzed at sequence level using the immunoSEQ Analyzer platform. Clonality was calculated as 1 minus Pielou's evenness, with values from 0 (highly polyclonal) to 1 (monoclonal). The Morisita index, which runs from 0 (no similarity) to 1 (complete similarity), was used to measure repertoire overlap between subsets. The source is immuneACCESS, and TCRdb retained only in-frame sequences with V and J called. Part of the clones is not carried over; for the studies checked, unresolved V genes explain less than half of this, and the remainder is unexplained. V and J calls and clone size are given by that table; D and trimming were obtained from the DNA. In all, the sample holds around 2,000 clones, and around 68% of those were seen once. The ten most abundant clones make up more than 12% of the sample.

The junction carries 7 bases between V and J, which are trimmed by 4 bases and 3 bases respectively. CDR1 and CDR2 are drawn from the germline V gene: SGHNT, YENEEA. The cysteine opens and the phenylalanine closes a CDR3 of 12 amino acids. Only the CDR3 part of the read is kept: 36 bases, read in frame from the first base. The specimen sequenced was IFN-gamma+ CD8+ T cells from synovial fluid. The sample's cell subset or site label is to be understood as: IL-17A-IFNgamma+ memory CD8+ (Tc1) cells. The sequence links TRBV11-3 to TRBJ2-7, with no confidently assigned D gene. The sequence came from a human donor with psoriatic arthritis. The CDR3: CASSYNFYEQYF. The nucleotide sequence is TGTGCCAGCAGCTACAATTTCTACGAGCAGTACTTC.